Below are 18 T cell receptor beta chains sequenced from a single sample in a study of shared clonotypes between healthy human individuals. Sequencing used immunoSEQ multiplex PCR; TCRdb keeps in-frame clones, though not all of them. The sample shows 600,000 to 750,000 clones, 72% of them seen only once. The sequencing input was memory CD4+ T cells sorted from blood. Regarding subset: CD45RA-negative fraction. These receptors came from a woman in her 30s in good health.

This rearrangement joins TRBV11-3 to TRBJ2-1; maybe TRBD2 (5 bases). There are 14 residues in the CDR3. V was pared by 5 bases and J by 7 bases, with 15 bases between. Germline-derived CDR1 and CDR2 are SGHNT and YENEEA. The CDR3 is CASSLGPTGNEQFF. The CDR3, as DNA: TGTGCCAGCAGCCTCGGGCCGACGGGGAATGAGCAGTTCTTC.

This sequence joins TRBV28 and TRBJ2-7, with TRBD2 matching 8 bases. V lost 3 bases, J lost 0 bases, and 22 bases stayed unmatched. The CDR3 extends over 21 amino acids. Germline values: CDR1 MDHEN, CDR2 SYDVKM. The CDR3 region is CASSFNGGVGGRGRLSYEQYF. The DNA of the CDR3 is TGTGCCAGCAGTTTTAACGGGGGGGTAGGCGGTCGCGGGCGCCTCTCCTACGAGCAGTACTTC.

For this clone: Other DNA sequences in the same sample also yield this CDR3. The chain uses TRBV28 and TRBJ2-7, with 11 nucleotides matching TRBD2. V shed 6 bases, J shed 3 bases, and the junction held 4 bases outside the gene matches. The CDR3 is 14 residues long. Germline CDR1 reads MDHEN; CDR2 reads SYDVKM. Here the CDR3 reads CASSGTSGGYEQYF. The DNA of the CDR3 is TGTGCCAGCAGCGGGACTAGCGGAGGCTACGAGCAGTACTTC.

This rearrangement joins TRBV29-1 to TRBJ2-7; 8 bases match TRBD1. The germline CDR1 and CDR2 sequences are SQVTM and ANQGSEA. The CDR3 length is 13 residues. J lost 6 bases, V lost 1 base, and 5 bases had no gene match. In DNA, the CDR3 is TGCAGCGTTGAAGGGACAGGGTTAAGCGAGCAGTACTTC. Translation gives CSVEGTGLSEQYF.

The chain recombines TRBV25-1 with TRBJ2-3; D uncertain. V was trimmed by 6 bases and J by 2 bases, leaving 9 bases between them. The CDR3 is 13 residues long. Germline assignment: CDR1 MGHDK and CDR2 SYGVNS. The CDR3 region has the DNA TGTGCCAGCAGAAATTTATACACAGATACGCAGTATTTT. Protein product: CASRNLYTDTQYF.

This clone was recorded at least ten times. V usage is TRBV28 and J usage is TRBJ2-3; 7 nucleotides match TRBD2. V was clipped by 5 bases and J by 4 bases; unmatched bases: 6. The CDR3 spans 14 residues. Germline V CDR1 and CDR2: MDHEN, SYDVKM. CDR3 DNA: TGTGCCAGCAGTAGAGCGGGGTACTCAGATACGCAGTATTTT. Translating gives CASSRAGYSDTQYF.

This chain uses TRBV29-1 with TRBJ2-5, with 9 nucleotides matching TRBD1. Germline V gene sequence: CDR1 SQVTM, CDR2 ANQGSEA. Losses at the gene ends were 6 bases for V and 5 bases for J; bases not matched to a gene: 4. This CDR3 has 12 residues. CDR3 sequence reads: CSVVTGGETQYF. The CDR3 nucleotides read TGCAGCGTGGTGACAGGGGGGGAGACCCAGTACTTC.

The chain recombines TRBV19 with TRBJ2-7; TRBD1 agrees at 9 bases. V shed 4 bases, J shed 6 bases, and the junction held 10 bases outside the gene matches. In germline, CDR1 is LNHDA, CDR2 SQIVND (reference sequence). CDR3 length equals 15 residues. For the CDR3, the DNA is TGTGCCAGTAGTACTCAGACAGGGGGTATTCGCGAGCAGTACTTC. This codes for CASSTQTGGIREQYF.

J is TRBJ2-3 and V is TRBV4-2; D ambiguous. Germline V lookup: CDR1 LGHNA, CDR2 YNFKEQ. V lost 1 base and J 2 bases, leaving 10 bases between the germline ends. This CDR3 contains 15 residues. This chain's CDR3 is CASSQAVADTDTQYF. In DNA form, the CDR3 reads TGTGCCAGCAGCCAAGCGGTCGCGGACACAGATACGCAGTATTTT.

The CDR3 reads CASSLVQRGPYEQYF. For the CDR3, the DNA is TGTGCCAGCAGCTTAGTACAGCGGGGGCCCTACGAGCAGTACTTC. The rearrangement joins TRBV7-2 to TRBJ2-7; 8 bases align to TRBD2. V was clipped by 1 base and J by 2 bases; unmatched bases: 4. Germline loops: CDR1 SGHTA, CDR2 FQGNSA. CDR3 length equals 15 residues.

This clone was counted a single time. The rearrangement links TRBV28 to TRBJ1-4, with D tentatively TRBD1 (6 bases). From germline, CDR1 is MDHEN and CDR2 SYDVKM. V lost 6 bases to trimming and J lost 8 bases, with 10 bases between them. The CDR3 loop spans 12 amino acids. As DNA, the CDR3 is TGTGCCAGCAGCCAGAGGGGGGAAAAACTGTTTTTT. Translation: CASSQRGEKLFF.

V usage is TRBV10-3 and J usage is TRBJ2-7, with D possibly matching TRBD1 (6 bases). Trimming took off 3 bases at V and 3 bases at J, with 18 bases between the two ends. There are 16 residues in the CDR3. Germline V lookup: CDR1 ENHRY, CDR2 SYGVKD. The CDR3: CAISDVPGHPNYEQYF. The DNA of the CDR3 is TGTGCCATCAGTGATGTTCCGGGACACCCGAACTACGAGCAGTACTTC.

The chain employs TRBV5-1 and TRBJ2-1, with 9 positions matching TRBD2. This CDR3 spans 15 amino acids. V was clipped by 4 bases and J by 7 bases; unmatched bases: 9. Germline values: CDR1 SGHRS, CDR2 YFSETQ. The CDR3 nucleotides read TGCGCCAGCAGCCCCCTAGCGGGACGCAGGAATGAGCAGTTCTTC. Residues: CASSPLAGRRNEQFF.

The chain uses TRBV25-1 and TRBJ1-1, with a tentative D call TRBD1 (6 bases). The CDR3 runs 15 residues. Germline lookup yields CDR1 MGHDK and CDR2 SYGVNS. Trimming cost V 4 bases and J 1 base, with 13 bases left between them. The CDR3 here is CASSAAGDGNTEAFF. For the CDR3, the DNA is TGTGCCAGCAGTGCGGCAGGGGACGGGAACACTGAAGCTTTCTTT.

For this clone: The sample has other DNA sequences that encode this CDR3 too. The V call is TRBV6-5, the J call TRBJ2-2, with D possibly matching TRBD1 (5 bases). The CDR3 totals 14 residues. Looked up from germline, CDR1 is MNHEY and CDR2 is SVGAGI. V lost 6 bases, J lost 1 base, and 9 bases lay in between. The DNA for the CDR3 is TGTGCCAGCAGACCCGGACAGAACACCGGGGAGCTGTTTTTT. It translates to CASRPGQNTGELFF.

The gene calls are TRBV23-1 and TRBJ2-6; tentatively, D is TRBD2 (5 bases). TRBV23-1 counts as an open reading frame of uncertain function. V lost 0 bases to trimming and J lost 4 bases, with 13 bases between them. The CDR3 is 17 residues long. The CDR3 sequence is CASSQSKAAQGANVLTF. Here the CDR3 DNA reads TGCGCCAGCAGTCAATCTAAAGCGGCGCAAGGGGCCAACGTCCTGACTTTC.

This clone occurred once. In nucleotides, the CDR3 is TGTGCCAGCAGTTTAAAAGGTCTCGGCCTCAGGGACTTTACCGGGGAGCTGTTTTTT. Its protein is CASSLKGLGLRDFTGELFF. This chain joins TRBV27 and TRBJ2-2, with TRBD2 as a possible D gene (6 bases). Trimming cost V 2 bases and J 5 bases, with 24 bases left between them. This CDR3 region has 19 residues. Germline V gene sequence: CDR1 MNHEY, CDR2 SMNVEV (reference sequence).

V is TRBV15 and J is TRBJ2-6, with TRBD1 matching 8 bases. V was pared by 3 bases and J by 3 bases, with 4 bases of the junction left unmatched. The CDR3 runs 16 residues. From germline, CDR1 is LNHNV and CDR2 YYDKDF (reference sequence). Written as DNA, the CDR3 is TGTGCCACCAGCAGGGAACAGGGGGGTGGGGCCAACGTCCTGACTTTC. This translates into CATSREQGGGANVLTF.